This passage covers 16 T cell receptor beta chains from one sample sequenced in a study of sequential checkpoint blockade in melanoma. This sample's treatment: randomized to nivolumab then ipilimumab (arm A) or the reverse (arm B). Using immunoSEQ multiplex PCR, the repertoire was profiled, and TCRdb retains in-frame clones only, with some absent. The sample carries approximately 10,000 clones, 77% recorded once. Source: CD8+ T cells sorted from blood (inferred from file names), taken from a patient given nivolumab and ipilimumab in sequence. All receptors derive from a human donor with melanoma.

This chain uses TRBV14 with TRBJ2-1, with D hard to call. This CDR3 is 12 amino acids long. Trimming pared 4 bases from V and 12 bases from J, leaving 13 bases between. Germline lookup yields CDR1 SGHDN and CDR2 FVKESK. CDR3 DNA: TGTGCCAGCAGCCGGTTTGGCCAGTGGCAGTTCTTC. Translated: CASSRFGQWQFF. The full variable domain, in which reference TRBV14 and TRBJ2-1 provide the parts outside the CDR3, is EAGVTQFPSHSVIEKGQTVTLRCDPISGHDNLYWYRRVMGKEIKFLLHFVKESKQDESGMPNNRFLAERTGGTYSTLKVQPAELEDSGVYFCASSRFGQWQFFGPGTRLTVL.

This clone has only a few counts. V usage is TRBV4-1 and J usage is TRBJ1-1, with no clear D. The V and J ends lost 1 base and 1 base respectively, with 7 bases between them. This CDR3 is built from 14 residues. The germline gives CDR1 MGHRA, CDR2 YSYEKL. The CDR3 region has the DNA TGCGCCAGCAGCCAAGTAGCAGAGAACACTGAAGCTTTCTTT. Its translation is CASSQVAENTEAFF.

The chain couples TRBV27 to TRBJ2-5, with TRBD2 matching 9 bases. With the DNA end fitting TRBJ2-7 better, the J assignment may be wrong. In germline, CDR1 is MNHEY, CDR2 SMNVEV (reference sequence). The CDR3 has 16 residues. The CDR3 is CASSLFPGGRVYEQYF. DNA of the CDR3: TGTGCCAGCAGTTTATTTCCGGGCGGGAGGGTCTACGAGCAGTACTTC.

V and J are TRBV2 and TRBJ2-1, with a weak D call TRBD2 (5 bases). CDR1 and CDR2 from the germline V gene are SNHLY and FYNNEI. Trimming shortened V by 1 base and J by 5 bases, and 9 bases separated the two germline ends. CDR3 size: 14 residues. The CDR3 loop is CASSEGLADNEQFF. CDR3 coding DNA: TGTGCCAGCAGTGAAGGGCTAGCTGACAATGAGCAGTTCTTC.

The chain has TRBV5-4 and TRBJ2-1, with D possibly being TRBD2 (6 bases). The CDR3 consists of 13 residues. The germline V gene encodes CDR1 SGHNT and CDR2 YYREEE (reference sequence). The V end lost 1 base, the J end lost 6 bases, and 8 bases lay between the germline ends. The CDR3 is CASSLMGGNEQFF. The CDR3 coding sequence is TGTGCCAGCAGCTTGATGGGGGGCAATGAGCAGTTCTTC.

V and J are TRBV9 and TRBJ2-5, with D possibly matching TRBD1 (5 bases). Matching the DNA end better, TRBJ2-7 makes the J call doubtful. CDR3 length: 14 residues. Per germline, CDR1 SGDLS and CDR2 YYNGEE. The CDR3 spells CASSLLDSSYEQYF. The DNA for the CDR3 is TGTGCCAGCAGCCTCCTAGACAGCTCCTACGAGCAGTACTTC.

The chain combines TRBV25-1 with TRBJ1-2; D might be TRBD1 (5 bases). Deletions cut 5 bases from V and 0 bases from J, with 19 bases between. The CDR3 loop spans 17 amino acids. The germline V gene encodes CDR1 MGHDK and CDR2 SYGVNS. This CDR3 is CASSSRPGDGSNYGYTF. The CDR3 DNA reads TGTGCCAGCAGTAGCCGGCCGGGGGATGGGTCTAACTATGGCTACACCTTC.

The chain carries TRBV30 and TRBJ2-5, with D possibly matching TRBD2 (5 bases). The CDR3 contains 12 residues. V shed 4 bases and J shed 9 bases, with 15 bases lying between them. CDR1 GTSNPN and CDR2 SVGIG come from the germline V gene (reference sequence). CDR3 protein: CAWKGPARAQYF. The CDR3 DNA is TGTGCCTGGAAGGGCCCAGCGCGGGCCCAGTACTTC.

The chain has TRBV5-1 and TRBJ2-1, with 7 bases lining up with TRBD2. The CDR3 contains 15 residues. The germline V gene encodes CDR1 SGHRS and CDR2 YFSETQ. V lost 0 bases, J lost 1 base, and 1 base stayed unmatched. Here the CDR3 reads CASSLGTSSYNEQFF. CDR3 sequence (DNA): TGCGCCAGCAGCTTGGGGACTAGTTCCTACAATGAGCAGTTCTTC.

The V call is TRBV27, the J call TRBJ1-1, with D possibly TRBD1 on 5 matching bases. Trimming stripped 3 bases from V and 0 bases from J, with 8 bases between. The CDR3 runs 14 residues. The V gene's germline CDR1 is MNHEY and CDR2 SMNVEV (reference sequence). The CDR3 region has the DNA TGTGCCAGCAGTTTTCAGGGCGTGAACACTGAAGCTTTCTTT. It is translated as CASSFQGVNTEAFF.

The chain joins TRBV5-4 to TRBJ2-3; unclear D gene. The CDR3 has 12 residues. V was pared by 4 bases and J by 3 bases, with 6 bases between. From germline, CDR1 is SGHNT and CDR2 YYREEE (reference sequence). CDR3: CASSLLTDTQYF. The CDR3 region has the DNA TGTGCCAGCAGCCTTTTAACAGATACGCAGTATTTT.

J is TRBJ2-2 and V is TRBV6-6; tentative D call: TRBD2 (6 bases). CDR3 size: 15 residues. Germline CDR1 is MNHNY and CDR2 is SVGAGI (reference sequence). V lost 2 bases to trimming and J lost 6 bases, with 13 bases between them. The CDR3 DNA sequence: TGTGCCAGCAGTTACCTTGGAGGGATCGCCGGGGAGCTGTTTTTT. Protein: CASSYLGGIAGELFF.

The chain links TRBV4-3 to TRBJ2-1; the D gene is possibly TRBD1 (5 bases). The germline V gene has CDR1 LGHNA and CDR2 YSLEER. V shed 6 bases and J shed 8 bases, with 11 bases lying between them. The CDR3 is 12 residues long. The CDR3 bases are TGCGCCAGCAGGGGCCAGGGATATGAGCAGTTCTTC. It yields the protein CASRGQGYEQFF.

V and J are TRBV29-1 and TRBJ2-7; 7 nucleotides align to TRBD1. Germline V gene lookup returns CDR1 SQVTM and CDR2 ANQGSEA. This CDR3 spans 12 amino acids. V dropped 7 bases and J dropped 4; count of bases not matched to a gene: 7. The CDR3 is CSARDRPYEQYF. As DNA, the CDR3 is TGCAGCGCCCGGGACAGACCATACGAGCAGTACTTC.

J is TRBJ2-7 and V is TRBV2, with D unresolved. Trimming stripped 2 bases from V and 7 bases from J, with 9 bases between. Germline values: CDR1 SNHLY, CDR2 FYNNEI. The CDR3 is 12 residues long. The DNA for the CDR3 is TGTGCCAGCAGTGAACCGGGTTTAGAGCAGTACTTC. This encodes CASSEPGLEQYF.

The chain employs TRBV6-1 and TRBJ1-5; D is undetermined. The V and J ends lost 5 bases and 3 bases respectively, with 14 bases between them. Per germline, CDR1 MNHNS and CDR2 SASEGT. This CDR3 is 15 amino acids long. The CDR3 DNA is TGTGCCAGCAGTAAAACGTCAGGTCTCAATCAGCCCCAGCATTTT. It yields the protein CASSKTSGLNQPQHF.